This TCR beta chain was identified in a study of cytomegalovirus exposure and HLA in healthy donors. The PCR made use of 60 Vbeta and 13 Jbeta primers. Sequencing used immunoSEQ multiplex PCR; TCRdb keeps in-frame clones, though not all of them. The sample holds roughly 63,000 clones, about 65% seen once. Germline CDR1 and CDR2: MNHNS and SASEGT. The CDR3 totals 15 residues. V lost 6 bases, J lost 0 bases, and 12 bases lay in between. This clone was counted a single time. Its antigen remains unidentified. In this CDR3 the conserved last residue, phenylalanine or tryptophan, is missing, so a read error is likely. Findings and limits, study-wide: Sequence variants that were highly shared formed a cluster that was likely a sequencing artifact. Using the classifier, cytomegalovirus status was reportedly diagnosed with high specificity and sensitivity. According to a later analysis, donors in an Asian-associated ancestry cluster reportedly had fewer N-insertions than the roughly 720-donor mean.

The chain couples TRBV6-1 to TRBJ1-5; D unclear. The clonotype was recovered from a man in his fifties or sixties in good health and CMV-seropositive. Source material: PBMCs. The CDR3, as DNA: TGTGCCAGCAGAGGCAGCCTTAATAGCAATCAGCCCCAGCATGTT. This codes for CASRGSLNSNQPQHV.